A selection of T cell receptor beta chains follows, all from one sample in a study of a mutant IDH1 vaccine in newly diagnosed glioma. Only in-frame clones appear in the TCRdb table, and some are missing; sequencing was by immunoSEQ multiplex PCR. The sample holds some 56,000 clones, roughly 75% seen once. Their antigen targets remain unknown. This material consisted of PBMCs, taken from a glioma patient whose treatment included an IDH1 peptide vaccine. The receptors originated from a man aged 45-65 years with glioma. The conserved cysteine and the conserved F or W are not part of the CDR3 here. A D gene is named only where the DNA matches it firmly. Size is omitted from some rows. Given values are once, few, many or a class for expanded clones.

TRBD1	TRBJ1-2	NA	TRBV7-9	ASSHQPGQGAEGYT
NA	TRBJ1-2	NA	TRBV20-1	SARWGDGYT
NA	TRBJ2-1	NA	TRBV7-9	ASSLREQVWSNEQF
TRBD1	TRBJ2-5	NA	TRBV27	ASSQPARDRGWGTQY
NA	TRBJ2-5	few	TRBV25-1	ASSLGETQY
NA	TRBJ1-2	NA	TRBV27	ASCQTGTTNYGYT
NA	TRBJ1-5	NA	TRBV7-2	ASSQKFNQPQH
TRBD1	TRBJ1-6	NA	TRBV9	ASSVLDRGNSPLH
NA	TRBJ1-5	NA	TRBV15	ATSRDPQGSNQPQH
NA	TRBJ1-6	NA	TRBV10-3	AIREGQGNSPLH
NA	TRBJ1-5	NA	TRBV7-2	ASSLADYSNQPQH
NA	TRBJ1-5	once	TRBV2	ASSFYRDVNGNQPQH
NA	TRBJ1-1	few	TRBV29-1	SVERSGLLNTEAF
TRBD2	TRBJ2-1	NA	TRBV30	ACPRTSGGGEQF
NA	TRBJ2-5	NA	TRBV30	AWSVEVGVSQETQY
TRBD1	TRBJ2-7	few	TRBV7-2	ASSPGTGIYEQY
NA	TRBJ2-1	NA	TRBV5-4	ASSLERGEQF
NA	TRBJ1-5	few	TRBV18	ASSPQGHRQPQH
TRBD1	TRBJ1-6	NA	TRBV30	ASLGQPGRALH
TRBD2	TRBJ2-3	NA	TRBV15	ATSRIGLAGSTDTQY
NA	TRBJ1-3	NA	TRBV6-6	ASINDGWSGNTIY
TRBD1	TRBJ2-5	few	TRBV4-2	ASSQALGQVEETQY
NA	TRBJ2-3	once	TRBV7-2	ASSFAGHSADTQY
NA	TRBJ1-1	once	TRBV9	ASSVEAKDRGMNTEAF
NA	TRBJ1-5	NA	TRBV6-1	ASREVNNQPQH
NA	TRBJ2-5	NA	TRBV5-1	ASSLEGGRGETQY
NA	TRBJ2-1	NA	TRBV28	ASSFLRHNEQF
NA	TRBJ2-1	few	TRBV4-3	ASSLDSFYNEQF
NA	TRBJ2-3	once	TRBV25-1	ASSAMESTDTQY
NA	TRBJ2-3	once	TRBV15	ATSRDEETQY
NA	TRBJ2-2	NA	TRBV6-6	ASTYTPGTGELF
TRBD1	TRBJ1-5	NA	TRBV18	ASSPGTGNQPQH
NA	TRBJ2-2	NA	TRBV9	ASSVDGDSGELF
NA	TRBJ1-1	NA	TRBV20-1	SASGGSEAF
NA	TRBJ1-3	NA	TRBV5-1	ASSLDWSSGNTIY
NA	TRBJ1-1	few	TRBV7-9	ASSVGLPNTEAF
NA	TRBJ2-7	NA	TRBV7-3	ASSLTAGAGDEQY